This T cell receptor beta chain was documented in a study of T cells after posttransplantation cyclophosphamide. Study-level results: Later blood repertoires were often dominated by clones from the donor CD8+ memory compartment. Blood and skin or GI T cell repertoires showed limited TRB overlap.

Measured with immunoSEQ multiplex PCR; TCRdb has only the in-frame clones, and not every one. The specimen has 20,000 to 25,000 clones, none found just once. The CDR3 has 16 residues. Per the germline V gene, CDR1 is SGHRS and CDR2 is YFSETQ. J gave up 0 bases and V 1 base, and 4 bases lay outside the gene matches. This clone was picked up many times. Its target is not known. V gene TRBV5-1 combines with J gene TRBJ2-3, with 8 positions matching TRBD2. The material sequenced was PBMCs. The source of this sequence is a woman aged 60 to 75 in good health, CMV-negative, and a related stem cell transplant donor. The CDR3 protein is CASSLPGLVSTDTQYF. CDR3 DNA sequence: TGCGCCAGCAGCTTGCCGGGACTAGTAAGCACAGATACGCAGTATTTT.